This note documents a single TCR beta chain sequence. The target antigen is unknown. The source of the sample is a study of cytomegalovirus exposure and HLA in healthy donors. The PCR employed 60 Vbeta primers together with 13 Jbeta primers. Produced via immunoSEQ multiplex PCR; TCRdb's table is partial and in-frame only. This table has tens of thousands of clones, about three quarters appearing once. CDR1 and CDR2 from the germline V gene are LGHNT and FRNRAP. J gave up 6 bases and V 3 bases, and 5 bases lay outside the gene matches. The length of the CDR3 is 15 residues. Study-wide findings and caveats: Common viral pathogens seemed, in a later analysis, to connect with several of the most significant clusters. Reportedly, diagnosis of cytomegalovirus status by the classifier showed high specificity and sensitivity.

The sequence came from a man aged 25 to 45 in good health and CMV-seropositive. The sequenced material came from PBMCs. The chain links TRBV12-5 to TRBJ1-2, with TRBD1 identical over 12 bases. CDR3 nucleotides: TGTGCTAGTGGTTTTGGGGGACAGGGGGCAGATGGCTACACCTTC. Protein: CASGFGGQGADGYTF.